The 4 T cell receptor beta chains in this list originate from one sample, sequenced in a study of response to subunit inactivated influenza vaccine. Via MiXCR, TCRdb re-called the RT-PCR reads, giving one row per CDR3 protein. The sample consists of around 470,000 distinct CDR3 sequences, approximately 7.8% of them appearing once. This specimen consisted of PBMCs from blood, obtained around 2 years after vaccination. These receptors were collected from a man aged 45 to 75 who received an inactivated influenza vaccine.

This clonotype was counted at least ten times. The chain combines TRBV15 with TRBJ1-1; possibly TRBD1 for D (5 bases). V was clipped by 3 bases and J by 0 bases, with 14 bases between them. Germline CDR1 reads LNHNV; CDR2 reads YYDKDF (reference sequence). This CDR3 is 16 amino acids long. CDR3 loop: CATSRGQEGLNTEAFF. The CDR3 DNA is TGTGCCACCAGCAGGGGCCAGGAGGGGTTGAACACTGAAGCTTTCTTT. Variable domain in full (rest from reference TRBV15 and TRBJ1-1): DAMVIQNPRYQVTQFGKPVTLSCSQTLNHNVMYWYQQKSSQAPKLLFHYYDKDFNNEADTPDNFQSRRPNTSFCFLDIRSPGLGDTAMYLCATSRGQEGLNTEAFFGQGTRLTVV.

The chain employs TRBV4-3 and TRBJ2-7, with D uncertain. Trimming stripped 5 bases from V and 0 bases from J, with 17 bases between. Germline CDR1 is LGHNA and CDR2 is YSLEER. CDR3 length: 16 residues. DNA for the CDR3: TGCGCCAGCAGCAAGGCCCTTCCCCACTACTCCTACGAGCAGTACTTC. Amino acids: CASSKALPHYSYEQYF.

The rearrangement links TRBV7-2 to TRBJ2-7; 13 positions match TRBD2. Germline CDR1 and CDR2: SGHTA and FQGNSA. V shed 4 bases and J 1 base; nucleotides not matched to a gene: 7. This CDR3 is 17 amino acids long. The CDR3 here is CASSSRTSGGISYEQYF. CDR3 coding DNA: TGTGCCAGCAGCTCCCGGACTAGCGGGGGAATTTCCTACGAGCAGTACTTC. The variable domain in full, with the rest retrieved from reference TRBV7-2 and TRBJ2-7, is GAGVSQSPSNKVTEKGKDVELRCDPISGHTALYWYRQSLGQGLEFLIYFQGNSAPDKSGLPSDRFSAERTGGSVSTLTIQRTQQEDSAVYLCASSSRTSGGISYEQYFGPGTRLTVT.

This clonotype has only a few counts. This chain connects TRBV27 to TRBJ2-1; D might be TRBD2 (6 bases). Between the trimmed V and J ends, which lost 5 bases and 2 bases, there was a span of 16 bases. Germline lookup yields CDR1 MNHEY and CDR2 SMNVEV (reference sequence). The CDR3 contains 16 residues. The DNA of the CDR3 is TGTGCCAGCAGTGTCGCGGGACTGGGGGCCTACAATGAGCAGTTCTTC. This sequence encodes CASSVAGLGAYNEQFF.